These 5 T cell receptor beta chains were all obtained from the same sample, sequenced in a study of metastatic and nonmetastatic thyroid tumors. TCRdb redid the clone calls on the PCR reads using MiXCR. The table shows about 23,000 clones, with about a quarter occurring only once. Every patient was untreated before thyroid surgery. Sequences were obtained from tumor tissue. The receptors originated from a female donor with papillary thyroid cancer or a benign thyroid nodule (not recorded which). Some clones in this sample may be carry-over from other donors' samples.

Many counts were recorded for this clone. This sequence joins TRBV7-9 and TRBJ1-1; D may be TRBD1 (6 bases). Germline V gives CDR1 SEHNR, CDR2 FQNEAQ (reference sequence). CDR3 length: 14 residues. Trimming stripped 8 bases from V and 4 bases from J, with 17 bases between. CDR3 bases: TGTGCCAGCTCTAGGGATGGCAGGGGCACTGAAGCTTTCTTT. This translates into CASSRDGRGTEAFF.

With respect to this clone: One end of the junction does not line up with germline, which may come from a read error. This sequence joins TRBV6-1 and TRBJ2-7; the D gene is possibly TRBD2 (6 bases). Germline-derived CDR1 and CDR2 are MNHNS and SASEGT. The CDR3 is 15 residues long. CDR3 amino acids: CAISENVSGGNEQYF. CDR3 nucleotides: TGTGCCATCAGTGAGAATGTTAGCGGTGGAAACGAGCAGTACTTC.

With regard to this clone: A junction end diverges from the germline sequence, so it may reflect a read error. The chain couples TRBV19 to TRBJ1-1; D unresolved. The CDR3 contains 13 residues. In germline, CDR1 is LNHDA, CDR2 SQIVND (reference sequence). In DNA form, the CDR3 reads TGTGCCAGTATTATAGCGGTGACCACTGAAGCTTTCTTT. It encodes CASIIAVTTEAFF.

As concerns this clone: Within the sample, other DNA sequences also encode this same CDR3. The chain is built from TRBV5-1 and TRBJ1-2; D is perhaps TRBD1 (5 bases). Trimming pared 0 bases from V and 5 bases from J, leaving 14 bases between. Germline V gives CDR1 SGHRS, CDR2 YFSETQ. The CDR3 loop spans 15 amino acids. The CDR3 coding sequence is TGCGCCAGCAGCTTGGTGCTTCAGGGTGGGTATGGCTACACCTTC. This codes for CASSLVLQGGYGYTF. The variable domain in full, completed from reference TRBV5-1 and TRBJ1-2, reads KAGVTQTPRYLIKTRGQQVTLSCSPISGHRSVSWYQQTPGQGLQFLFEYFSETQRNKGNFPGRFSGRQFSNSRSEMNVSTLELGDSALYLCASSLVLQGGYGYTFGSGTRLTVV.

This clone was seen repeatedly, ten times or more. V is TRBV6-2 or TRBV6-3 and J is TRBJ1-4; unclear D gene. CDR1 MNHEY and CDR2 SVGEGT come from the germline V gene. The V gene lost 0 bases and the J gene lost 6 bases, with 8 bases spanning the gap. The CDR3 is 14 amino acids. DNA of the CDR3: TGTGCCAGCAGTTACTCCAGAATGCATGAAAAACTGTTTTTT. This encodes CASSYSRMHEKLFF.